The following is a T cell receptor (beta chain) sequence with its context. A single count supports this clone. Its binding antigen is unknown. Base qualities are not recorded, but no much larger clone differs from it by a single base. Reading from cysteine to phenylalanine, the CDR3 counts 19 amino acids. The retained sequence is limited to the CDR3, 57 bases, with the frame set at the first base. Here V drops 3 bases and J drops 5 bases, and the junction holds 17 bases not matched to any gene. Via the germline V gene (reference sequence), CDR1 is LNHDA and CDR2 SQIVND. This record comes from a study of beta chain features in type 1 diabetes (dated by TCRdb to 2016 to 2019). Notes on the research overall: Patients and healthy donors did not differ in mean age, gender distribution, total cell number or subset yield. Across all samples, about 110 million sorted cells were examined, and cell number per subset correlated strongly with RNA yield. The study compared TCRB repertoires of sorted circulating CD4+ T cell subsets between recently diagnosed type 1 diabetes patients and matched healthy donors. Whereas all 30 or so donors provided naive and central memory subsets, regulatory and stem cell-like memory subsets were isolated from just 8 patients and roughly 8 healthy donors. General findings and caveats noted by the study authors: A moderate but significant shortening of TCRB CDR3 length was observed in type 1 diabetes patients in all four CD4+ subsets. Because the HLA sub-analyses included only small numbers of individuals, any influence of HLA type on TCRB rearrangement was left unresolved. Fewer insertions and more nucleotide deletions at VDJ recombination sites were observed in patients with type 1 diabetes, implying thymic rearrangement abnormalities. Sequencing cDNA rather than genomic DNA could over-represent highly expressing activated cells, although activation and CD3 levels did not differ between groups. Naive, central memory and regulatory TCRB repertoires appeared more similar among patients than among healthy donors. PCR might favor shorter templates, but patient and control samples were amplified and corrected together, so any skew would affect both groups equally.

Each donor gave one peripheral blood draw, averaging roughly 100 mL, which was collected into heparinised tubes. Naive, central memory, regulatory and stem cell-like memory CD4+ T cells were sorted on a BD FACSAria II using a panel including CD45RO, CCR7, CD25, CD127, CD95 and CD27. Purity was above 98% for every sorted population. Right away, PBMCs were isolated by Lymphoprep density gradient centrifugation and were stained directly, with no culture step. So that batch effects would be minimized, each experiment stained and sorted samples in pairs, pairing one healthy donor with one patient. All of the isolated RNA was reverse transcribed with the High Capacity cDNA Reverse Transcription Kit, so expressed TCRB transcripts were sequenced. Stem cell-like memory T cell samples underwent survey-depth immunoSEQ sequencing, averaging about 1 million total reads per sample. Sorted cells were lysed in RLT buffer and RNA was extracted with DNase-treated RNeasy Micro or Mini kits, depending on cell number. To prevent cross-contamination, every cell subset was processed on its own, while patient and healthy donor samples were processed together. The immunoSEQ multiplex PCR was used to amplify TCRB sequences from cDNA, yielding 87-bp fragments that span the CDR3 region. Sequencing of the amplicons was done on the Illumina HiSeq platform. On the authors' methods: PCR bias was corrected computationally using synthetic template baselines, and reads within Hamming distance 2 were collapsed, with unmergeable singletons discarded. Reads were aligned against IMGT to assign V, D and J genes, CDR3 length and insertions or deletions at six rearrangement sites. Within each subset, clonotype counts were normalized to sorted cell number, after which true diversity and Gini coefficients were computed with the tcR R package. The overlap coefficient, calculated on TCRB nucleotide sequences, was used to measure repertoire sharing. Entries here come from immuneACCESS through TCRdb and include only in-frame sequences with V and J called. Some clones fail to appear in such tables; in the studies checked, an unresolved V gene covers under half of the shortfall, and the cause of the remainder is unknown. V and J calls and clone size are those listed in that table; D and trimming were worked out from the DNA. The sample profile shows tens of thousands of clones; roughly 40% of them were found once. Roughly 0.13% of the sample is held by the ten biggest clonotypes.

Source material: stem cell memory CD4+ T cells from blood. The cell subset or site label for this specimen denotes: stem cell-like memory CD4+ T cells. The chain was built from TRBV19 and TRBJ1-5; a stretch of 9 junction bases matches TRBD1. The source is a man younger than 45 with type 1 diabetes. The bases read TGTGCCAGTAGTATTTCCCTTATACAGGGGGCAAGTCGGGATCAGCCCCAGCATTTT. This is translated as CASSISLIQGASRDQPQHF.